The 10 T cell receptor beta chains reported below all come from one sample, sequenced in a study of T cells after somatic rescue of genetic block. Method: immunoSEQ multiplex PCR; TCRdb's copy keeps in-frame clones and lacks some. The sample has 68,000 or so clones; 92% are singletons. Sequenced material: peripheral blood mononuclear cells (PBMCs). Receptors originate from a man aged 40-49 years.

CDR3 sequence reads: CASSSEGREGYTF. For the CDR3, the DNA is TGTGCCAGCTCATCGGAGGGCAGGGAGGGCTACACCTTC. The chain is built from TRBV18 and TRBJ1-2; D is perhaps TRBD1 (5 bases). Trimming removed 5 bases from V and 8 bases from J, with 15 bases in between. This CDR3 has 13 amino acids. Germline V CDR1 and CDR2: KGHSH, LQKENI. The full variable domain, completed using reference TRBV18 and TRBJ1-2, is NAGVMQNPRHLVRRRGQEARLRCSPMKGHSHVYWYRQLPEEGLKFMVYLQKENIIDESGMPKERFSAEFPKEGPSILRIQQVVRGDSAAYFCASSSEGREGYTFGSGTRLTVV.

The CDR3 DNA reads as TGTGCCAGTAGTAGTGGGGGCAATGAGCAGTTCTTC. Encoded protein: CASSSGGNEQFF. The genes are TRBV19 and TRBJ2-1; perhaps D is TRBD1 or TRBD2 (5 bases each). V lost 4 bases, J lost 6 bases, and 7 bases lay in between. Germline CDR1 is LNHDA and CDR2 is SQIVND (reference sequence). This CDR3 is 12 amino acids long.

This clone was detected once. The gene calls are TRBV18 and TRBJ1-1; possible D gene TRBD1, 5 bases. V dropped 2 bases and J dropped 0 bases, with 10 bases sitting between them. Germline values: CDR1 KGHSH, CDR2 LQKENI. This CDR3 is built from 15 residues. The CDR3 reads CASSPRTPMNTEAFF. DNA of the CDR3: TGTGCCAGCTCACCAAGGACACCTATGAACACTGAAGCTTTCTTT.

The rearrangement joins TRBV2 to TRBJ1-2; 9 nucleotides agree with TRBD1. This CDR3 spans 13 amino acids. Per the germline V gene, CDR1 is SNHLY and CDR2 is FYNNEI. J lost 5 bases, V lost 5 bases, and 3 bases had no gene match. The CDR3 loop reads CASSLQGAYGYTF. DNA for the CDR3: TGTGCCAGCAGTCTACAGGGGGCGTATGGCTACACCTTC.

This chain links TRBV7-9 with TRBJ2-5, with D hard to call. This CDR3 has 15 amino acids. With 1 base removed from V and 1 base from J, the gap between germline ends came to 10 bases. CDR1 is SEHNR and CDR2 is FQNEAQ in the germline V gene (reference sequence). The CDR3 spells CASSLGAGAQETQYF. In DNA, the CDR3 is TGTGCCAGCAGCTTAGGTGCAGGTGCCCAAGAGACCCAGTACTTC.

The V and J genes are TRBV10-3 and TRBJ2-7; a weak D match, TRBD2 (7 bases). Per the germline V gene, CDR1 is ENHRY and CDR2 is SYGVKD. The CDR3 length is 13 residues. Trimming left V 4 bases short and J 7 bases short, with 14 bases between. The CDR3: CAISVRGAREQYF. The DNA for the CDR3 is TGTGCCATCAGTGTCCGGGGGGCGAGAGAGCAGTACTTC.

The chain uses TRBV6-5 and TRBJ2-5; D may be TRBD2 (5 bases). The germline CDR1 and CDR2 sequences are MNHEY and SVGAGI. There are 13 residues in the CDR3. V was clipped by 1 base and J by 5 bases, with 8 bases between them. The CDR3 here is CASSYLREETQYF. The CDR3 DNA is TGTGCCAGCAGTTACTTGAGGGAGGAGACCCAGTACTTC.

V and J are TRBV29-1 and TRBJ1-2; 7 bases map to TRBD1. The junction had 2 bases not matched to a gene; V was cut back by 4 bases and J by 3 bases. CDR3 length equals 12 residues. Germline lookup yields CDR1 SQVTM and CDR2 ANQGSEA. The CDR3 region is CSVGQGYYGYTF. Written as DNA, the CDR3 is TGCAGCGTTGGACAGGGTTACTATGGCTACACCTTC.

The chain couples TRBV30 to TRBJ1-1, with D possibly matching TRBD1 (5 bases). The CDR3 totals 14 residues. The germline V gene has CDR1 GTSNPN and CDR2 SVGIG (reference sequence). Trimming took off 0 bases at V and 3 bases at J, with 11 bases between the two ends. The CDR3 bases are TGTGCCTGGAGTGTAAGTCCAGGGTACACTGAAGCTTTCTTT. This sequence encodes CAWSVSPGYTEAFF.

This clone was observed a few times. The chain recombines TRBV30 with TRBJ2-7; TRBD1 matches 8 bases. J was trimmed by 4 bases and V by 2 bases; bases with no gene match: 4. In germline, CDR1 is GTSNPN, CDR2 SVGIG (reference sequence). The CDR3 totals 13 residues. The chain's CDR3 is CAWSSGGLYEQYF. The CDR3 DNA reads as TGTGCCTGGAGTTCAGGGGGCTTGTACGAGCAGTACTTC.